These 2 T cell receptor beta chains were sequenced from one sample in a study of T cell changes during pregnancy in multiple sclerosis. TCRdb's table, derived via immunoSEQ multiplex PCR, lists solely in-frame clones and lacks some. Of approximately 52,000 clones listed, almost 95% were seen once; the top ten hold 0.2% to 0.3%. The sequencing used CD4+ T cells from peripheral blood mononuclear cells, collected in the third trimester of pregnancy. These receptors were taken from a female donor with multiple sclerosis, enrolled in a pregnancy study.

The chain combines TRBV5-1 with TRBJ1-2, with D possibly matching TRBD1 (6 bases). CDR3 size: 16 residues. Deletions cut 4 bases from V and 8 bases from J, with 24 bases between. The germline V gene has CDR1 SGHRS and CDR2 YFSETQ. The CDR3 sequence is CASSTSARGGSGGYTF. The CDR3 region has the DNA TGCGCCAGCAGCACCTCCGCCAGGGGAGGGTCCGGCGGCTACACCTTC.

The chain has TRBV11-2 and TRBJ2-5, with a weak D call TRBD2 (7 bases). Trimming left V 3 bases short and J 4 bases short, with 15 bases between. Germline loops: CDR1 SGHAT, CDR2 FQNNGV. The CDR3 is 15 residues long. CDR3 residues: CASSLRGGRGETQYF. For the CDR3, the DNA is TGTGCCAGCAGCTTGAGGGGGGGCCGGGGAGAGACCCAGTACTTC.